This T cell receptor (beta chain) appears in the sequencing data of a study of blood T cell repertoires in COVID-19. Sequencing was performed with immunoSEQ multiplex PCR; in TCRdb, only in-frame clones are kept and a portion is missing. The sample lists some 25,000 clones; about 81% were seen once. The sample taken for sequencing was peripheral blood. The receptor comes from a human donor in a cohort sampled during active COVID-19.

Here the CDR3 DNA reads TGTGCCAGCAGCTCATCCAGGGTCCGGAGCGGGGAGCTGTTTTTT. This encodes CASSSSRVRSGELFF. The chain recombines TRBV7-2 with TRBJ2-2; tentatively, D is TRBD1 (5 bases). The CDR3 covers 15 residues. V was clipped by 4 bases and J by 7 bases, with 16 bases between them. Looked up from germline, CDR1 is SGHTA and CDR2 is FQGNSA.